The next 18 T cell receptor beta chains were all read from a single sample in a study of blood T cell repertoires in COVID-19. The method was immunoSEQ multiplex PCR; TCRdb's version includes in-frame clones alone and lacks a portion of them. Of 290,000 or so clones in the sample, roughly 90% were seen once. The specimen sequenced was PBMCs or T cells enriched from blood (not recorded which). These receptor sequences come from a woman aged 18-29 years with acute COVID-19.

The J gene is TRBJ2-7, the V gene TRBV10-3, with a tentative D call TRBD1 (6 bases). V dropped 6 bases and J dropped 1 base, with 16 bases sitting between them. CDR1 is ENHRY, CDR2 SYGVKD, per germline. The CDR3 consists of 15 residues. DNA of the CDR3: TGTGCCATCAGCAGGGGTGATTCGGGATCCTACGAGCAGTACTTC. Protein: CAISRGDSGSYEQYF.

V usage is TRBV28 and J usage is TRBJ2-7; 9 positions match TRBD2. The V and J ends lost 5 bases and 2 bases, in that order; junction bases with no gene match: 4. Germline V gives CDR1 MDHEN, CDR2 SYDVKM. The CDR3 length is 14 residues. CDR3 coding DNA: TGTGCCAGCAGTGCGACTAGCGGACCCTACGAGCAGTACTTC. This encodes CASSATSGPYEQYF.

Only a few counts were recorded for this clone. This sequence joins TRBV27 and TRBJ2-7, with TRBD2 matching over 9 bases. After removal of 10 bases from V and 0 bases from J, the junction contained 19 bases not matched to a gene. CDR3 length equals 18 residues. From germline, CDR1 is MNHEY and CDR2 SMNVEV (reference sequence). The CDR3 sequence: CATKTSRGDSGSSYEQYF. The CDR3, as DNA: TGTGCCACCAAGACGAGTCGTGGGGATAGCGGGAGCTCCTACGAGCAGTACTTC.

This chain joins TRBV2 and TRBJ2-7, with D possibly TRBD1 on 6 matching bases. Between the trimmed V and J ends, which lost 3 bases and 3 bases, there was a span of 9 bases. Germline-derived CDR1 and CDR2 are SNHLY and FYNNEI. The CDR3 extends over 13 amino acids. CDR3 residues: CASSDSRGYEQYF. CDR3 in DNA: TGTGCCAGCAGTGACTCCAGGGGCTACGAGCAGTACTTC.

This clone was observed a single time. The chain combines TRBV29-1 with TRBJ1-1; D is ambiguous. Germline V gene data show CDR1 as SQVTM and CDR2 as ANQGSEA. The CDR3 runs to 14 residues. V lost 4 bases to trimming and J lost 1 base, with 13 bases between them. CDR3 DNA: TGCAGCGTTGGGGTGATCGGGAAGAACACTGAAGCTTTCTTT. Translated, it gives CSVGVIGKNTEAFF.

The chain links TRBV19 to TRBJ1-3; maybe TRBD1 (5 bases). The CDR3 has 17 amino acids. V was trimmed by 2 bases and J by 0 bases, leaving 14 bases between them. The V gene's germline CDR1 is LNHDA and CDR2 SQIVND (reference sequence). The CDR3 DNA reads TGTGCCAGTAGTATAAGGGGAGGAATCGTCTCTGGAAACACCATATATTTT. It specifies CASSIRGGIVSGNTIYF.

The rearrangement uses TRBV19 and TRBJ1-1; D might be TRBD1 (6 bases). This CDR3 spans 13 amino acids. Per germline, CDR1 LNHDA and CDR2 SQIVND (reference sequence). The V end lost 3 bases, the J end lost 4 bases, and 9 bases lay between the germline ends. CDR3 protein: CASSMGAGTEAFF. CDR3 coding DNA: TGTGCCAGTAGTATGGGGGCTGGCACTGAAGCTTTCTTT. The variable domain in full, with the rest retrieved from reference TRBV19 and TRBJ1-1, is DGGITQSPKYLFRKEGQNVTLSCEQNLNHDAMYWYRQDPGQGLRLIYYSQIVNDFQKGDIAEGYSVSREKKESFPLTVTSAQKNPTAFYLCASSMGAGTEAFFGQGTRLTVV.

V gene TRBV11-2 combines with J gene TRBJ1-1, with 8 bases identical to TRBD1. The V segment lost 5 bases and the J segment 2 bases; nucleotides outside the gene matches: 4. This CDR3 region has 14 residues. The germline V gene has CDR1 SGHAT and CDR2 FQNNGV. Here the CDR3 DNA reads TGTGCCAGCAGCCCTGGGACAGGAAACACTGAAGCTTTCTTT. As protein: CASSPGTGNTEAFF.

The chain couples TRBV4-2 to TRBJ1-2; TRBD1 matches 9 bases. This CDR3 region has 17 residues. V was pared by 0 bases and J by 3 bases, with 8 bases of the junction left unmatched. CDR1 is LGHNA and CDR2 is YNFKEQ in the germline V gene. CDR3 nucleotides: TGTGCCAGCAGCCAAGATCTGGGACAGGGAATGGACTATGGCTACACCTTC. Protein product: CASSQDLGQGMDYGYTF.

The J gene is TRBJ1-2, the V gene TRBV12-3 or TRBV12-4; D remains ambiguous. This CDR3 is 13 amino acids long. Trimming took 5 bases from V and 5 from J, leaving 12 bases between them. The CDR3 bases are TGTGCCAGCAGTGCCTACGCGGGGTATGGCTACACCTTC. This translates into CASSAYAGYGYTF.

The V gene is TRBV9, the J gene TRBJ2-1; 8 bases are shared with TRBD2. The germline V gene encodes CDR1 SGDLS and CDR2 YYNGEE. V was clipped by 1 base and J by 0 bases; unmatched bases: 6. The CDR3 spans 17 residues. CDR3 sequence reads: CASSVSSGANSYNEQFF. The CDR3 coding sequence is TGTGCCAGCAGCGTAAGTAGCGGGGCTAACTCCTACAATGAGCAGTTCTTC.

With regard to this clone: The DNA is omitted, as the CDR3 cannot be located on it reliably, and the CDR3 follows TCRdb's listing. J is TRBJ1-2 and V is TRBV12-3 or TRBV12-4. The CDR3 region is 13 residues in length, termini included. The chain's CDR3 is CASSSSRSVDYTF.

The chain employs TRBV15 and TRBJ2-2; TRBD2 agrees at 13 bases. The length of the CDR3 is 18 residues. The V gene's germline CDR1 is LNHNV and CDR2 YYDKDF (reference sequence). Unmatched junction bases numbered 13, after V lost 5 bases and J lost 7 bases. CDR3 in DNA: TGTGCCACCAGCCCACTAGCGGGAGGGCTTCAGGGGATCGGGGAGCTGTTTTTT. Amino acids: CATSPLAGGLQGIGELFF.

CDR3 sequence (DNA): TGTGCCAGCAGCCTTGGACAGGGGATGTCGGAGACCCAGTACTTC. Its translation is CASSLGQGMSETQYF. The chain uses TRBV3-1 (or the pseudogene TRBV3-2) and TRBJ2-5; TRBD1 agrees at 9 bases. The junction had 8 bases not matched to a gene; V was cut back by 4 bases and J by 5 bases. Looked up from germline, CDR1 is LGHDT and CDR2 is YNNKEL (reference sequence). This CDR3 is 15 amino acids long.

The V call is TRBV15, the J call TRBJ1-5; D gene unclear. The germline gives CDR1 LNHNV, CDR2 YYDKDF (reference sequence). There are 17 residues in the CDR3. The V and J ends lost 0 bases and 3 bases respectively, with 15 bases between them. CDR3 sequence reads: CATSRDWSGEINQPQHF. The CDR3 DNA reads TGTGCCACCAGCAGAGATTGGAGCGGGGAAATCAATCAGCCCCAGCATTTT.

V usage is TRBV10-3 and J usage is TRBJ1-1; tentative D call: TRBD1 (6 bases). CDR3 size: 13 residues. Germline assignment: CDR1 ENHRY and CDR2 SYGVKD. V was shortened by 10 bases and J by 4 bases, with 16 bases between the two germline ends. CDR3 loop: CATSGAGGTEAFF. The DNA of the CDR3 is TGTGCCACCTCAGGGGCTGGGGGCACTGAAGCTTTCTTT.

The CDR3 DNA reads TGTGCCAGTAGGGAGTGGACACCCGGCACTGAAGCTTTCTTT. Translation: CASREWTPGTEAFF. The genes are TRBV19 and TRBJ1-1; D is perhaps TRBD1 (5 bases). With 6 bases removed from V and 4 bases from J, the gap between germline ends came to 15 bases. Looked up from germline, CDR1 is LNHDA and CDR2 is SQIVND (reference sequence). This CDR3 comprises 14 residues.

This chain connects TRBV24-1 to TRBJ2-5; 9 nucleotides align to TRBD2. The CDR3 covers 15 residues. Looked up from germline, CDR1 is KGHDR and CDR2 is SFDVKD. V shed 4 bases and J 6 bases; nucleotides not matched to a gene: 8. Here the CDR3 reads CATSERAGGPKTQYF. CDR3 nucleotide sequence: TGTGCCACCAGTGAACGAGCGGGAGGCCCAAAGACCCAGTACTTC.